This TCR beta chain is from a study of identical twins. Study results and limitations: Out-of-frame TCR alpha sharing in monozygotic twins exceeded recombination model predictions.

Remarks on this clonotype: Its antigen is unidentified.

TCRdb fed the 5' RACE reads into MiXCR, producing one record per CDR3 protein. The profile shows about 660,000 distinct CDR3 sequences, less than 10% of them singletons. V shed 4 bases and J 5 bases; nucleotides not matched to a gene: 16. The CDR3 is 18 amino acids. This sample also belongs to another study, concerning yellow fever vaccine responses in identical twins. From that study: Vaccine T cell responses of twins reportedly seemed partly convergent and partly personalized.

This receptor was taken from a woman between 18 and 29 years old in good health. Sequencing was carried out using PBMCs. The chain employs TRBV12-3 or TRBV12-4 and TRBJ2-2; the match to TRBD2 covers 7 bases. The CDR3 sequence is CASSSTGSGGRRTGELFF. The CDR3, as DNA: TGTGCCAGCAGTTCCACGGGATCTGGCGGGAGAAGAACCGGGGAGCTGTTTTTT.